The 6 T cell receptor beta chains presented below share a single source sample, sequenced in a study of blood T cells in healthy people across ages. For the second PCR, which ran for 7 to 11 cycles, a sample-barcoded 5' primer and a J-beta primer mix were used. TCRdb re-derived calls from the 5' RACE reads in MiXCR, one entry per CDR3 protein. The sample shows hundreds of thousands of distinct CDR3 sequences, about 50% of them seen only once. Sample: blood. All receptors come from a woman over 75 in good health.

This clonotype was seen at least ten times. The DNA of the CDR3 is TGTGCCACCAGCAGGAGCGGGACTAGGAATGAGCAGTTCTTC. Encoded protein: CATSRSGTRNEQFF. This chain connects TRBV15 to TRBJ2-1; 8 bases match TRBD2. The germline V gene has CDR1 LNHNV and CDR2 YYDKDF (reference sequence). This CDR3 has 14 residues. V gave up 3 bases and J gave up 7 bases; unmatched junction bases: 5. Filled out from reference TRBV15 and TRBJ2-1, the complete variable domain reads DAMVIQNPRYQVTQFGKPVTLSCSQTLNHNVMYWYQQKSSQAPKLLFHYYDKDFNNEADTPDNFQSRRPNTSFCFLDIRSPGLGDTAMYLCATSRSGTRNEQFFGPGTRLTVL.

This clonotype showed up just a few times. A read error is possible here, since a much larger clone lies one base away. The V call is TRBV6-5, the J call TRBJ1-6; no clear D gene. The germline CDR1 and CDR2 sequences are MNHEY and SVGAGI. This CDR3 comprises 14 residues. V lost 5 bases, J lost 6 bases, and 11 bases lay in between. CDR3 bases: TGTGCCAGCAGTGACATCCGGGGTAATTCACCCCTCCACTTT. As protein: CASSDIRGNSPLHF.

The CDR3 DNA sequence: TGTGCCAGCAGTACGGCCAGCGGGGACAAAAACATTCAGTACTTC. Its translation is CASSTASGDKNIQYF. The genes are TRBV28 and TRBJ2-4, with 7 positions matching TRBD2. Germline CDR1 is MDHEN and CDR2 is SYDVKM. The length of the CDR3 is 15 residues. V lost 5 bases, J lost 3 bases, and 7 bases stayed unmatched.

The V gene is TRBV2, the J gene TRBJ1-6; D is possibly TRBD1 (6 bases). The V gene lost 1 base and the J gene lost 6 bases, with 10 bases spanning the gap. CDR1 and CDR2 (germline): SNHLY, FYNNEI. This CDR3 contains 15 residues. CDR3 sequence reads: CASSEEGGANSPLHF. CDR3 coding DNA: TGTGCCAGCAGTGAAGAGGGGGGAGCTAATTCACCCCTCCACTTT.

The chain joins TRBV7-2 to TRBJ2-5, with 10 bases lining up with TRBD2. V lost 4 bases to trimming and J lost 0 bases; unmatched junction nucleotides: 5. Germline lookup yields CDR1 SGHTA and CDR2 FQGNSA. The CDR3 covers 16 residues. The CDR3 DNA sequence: TGTGCCAGCAGCTCCAGCGGGGGGGTGTACCAAGAGACCCAGTACTTC. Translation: CASSSSGGVYQETQYF.

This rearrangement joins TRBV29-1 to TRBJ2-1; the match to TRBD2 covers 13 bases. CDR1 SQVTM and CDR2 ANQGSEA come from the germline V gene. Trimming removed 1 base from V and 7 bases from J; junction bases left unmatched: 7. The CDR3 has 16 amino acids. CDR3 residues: CSVEGLRTSGSNEQFF. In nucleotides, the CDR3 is TGCAGCGTTGAAGGATTGAGGACTAGCGGGAGTAATGAGCAGTTCTTC.